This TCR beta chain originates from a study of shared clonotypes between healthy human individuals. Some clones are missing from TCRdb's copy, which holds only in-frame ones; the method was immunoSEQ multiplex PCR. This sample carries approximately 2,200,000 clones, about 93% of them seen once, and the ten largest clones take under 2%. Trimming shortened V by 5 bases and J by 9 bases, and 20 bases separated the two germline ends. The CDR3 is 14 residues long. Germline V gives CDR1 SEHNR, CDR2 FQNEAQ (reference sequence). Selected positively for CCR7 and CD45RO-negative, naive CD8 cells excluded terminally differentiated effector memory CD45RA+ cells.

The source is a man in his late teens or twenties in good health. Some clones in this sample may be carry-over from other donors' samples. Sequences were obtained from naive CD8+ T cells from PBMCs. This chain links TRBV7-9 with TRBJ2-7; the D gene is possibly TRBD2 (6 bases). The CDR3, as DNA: TGTGCCAGCAGCCCGCTGGACTGGAGGGAAGGGCAGTACTTC. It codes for CASSPLDWREGQYF. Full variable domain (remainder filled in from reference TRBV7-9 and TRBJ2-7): DTGVSQNPRHKITKRGQNVTFRCDPISEHNRLYWYRQTLGQGPEFLTYFQNEAQLEKSRLLSDRFSAERPKGSFSTLEIQRTEQGDSAMYLCASSPLDWREGQYFGPGTRLTVT.